This TCR beta chain was documented in a study of T cells in Graves' hyperthyroidism and ophthalmopathy. J gave up 3 bases and V 8 bases, and 14 bases lay outside the gene matches. Germline CDR1 and CDR2: MDHEN and SYDVKM. The CDR3 extends over 17 amino acids. The cohort's ophthalmopathy patients, a group with duration under 3 months, had a Clinical Activity Score of at least 3 and a NOSPECS grade of at least 4. Uncontrolled infection, other autoimmune disease, pregnancy or lactation barred patients from enrollment. RNA transcripts served as the template for amplifying TCR beta CDR3 regions. HTBI primers were used for first-round RT-PCR of the TCR CDR3. One entry per CDR3 protein results from TCRdb running MiXCR on the multiplex PCR reads. The sample holds around 620,000 distinct CDR3 sequences, 12% to 15% seen once.

Specimen: blood. The J gene is TRBJ2-7, the V gene TRBV28, with 12 bases aligning to TRBD2. The TCR was taken from a woman younger than 35 with Graves' ophthalmopathy. This CDR3 is CASCSSGTSGYFYEQYF. As DNA, the CDR3 is TGTGCCAGCTGCTCGTCCGGGACTAGCGGGTACTTCTACGAGCAGTACTTC.